The 30 T cell receptor beta chains below come from one sample, sequenced in a study of blood T cell repertoires in COVID-19. Assay used: immunoSEQ multiplex PCR; TCRdb lists only in-frame clones, some missing. The data contain 80,000 to 90,000 clones, more than 75% of them seen just once; the ten biggest clones take up 1.2%. Sequencing was performed on peripheral blood. The receptor set was obtained from an elderly woman with acute or convalescent COVID-19.

The CDR3 nucleotides are TGTGCCACCAGGGGGACGGGGGTTGAAGCTTTCTTT. This translates into CATRGTGVEAFF. The rearrangement joins TRBV5-6 to TRBJ1-1, with 7 bases lining up with TRBD1. The germline gives CDR1 SGHDT, CDR2 YYEEEE. The CDR3 is 12 residues long. Unmatched junction bases numbered 9, after V lost 9 bases and J lost 7 bases.

V gene TRBV5-1 combines with J gene TRBJ2-2; D possibly corresponds to TRBD2 (5 bases). This CDR3 comprises 14 residues. The germline CDR1 and CDR2 sequences are SGHRS and YFSETQ. Trimming took 1 base from V and 8 from J, leaving 12 bases between them. CDR3 in amino acids: CASSLPTGSGELFF. DNA for the CDR3: TGCGCCAGCAGCTTGCCCACGGGGTCTGGGGAGCTGTTTTTT. Drawing the rest from reference TRBV5-1 and TRBJ2-2, the complete variable domain is KAGVTQTPRYLIKTRGQQVTLSCSPISGHRSVSWYQQTPGQGLQFLFEYFSETQRNKGNFPGRFSGRQFSNSRSEMNVSTLELGDSALYLCASSLPTGSGELFFGEGSRLTVL.

This chain connects TRBV12-5 to TRBJ2-3; TRBD1 agrees at 11 bases. The V gene end was trimmed by 6 bases and the J gene end by 1 base; junction bases not matched to a gene: 3. From germline, CDR1 is LGHNT and CDR2 FRNRAP. The CDR3 loop spans 15 amino acids. CDR3 DNA sequence: TGTGCTAGTGGGATGGGACAGGGGGGCACAGATACGCAGTATTTT. This translates into CASGMGQGGTDTQYF. Drawing the rest from reference TRBV12-5 and TRBJ2-3, the complete variable domain is DARVTQTPRHKVTEMGQEVTMRCQPILGHNTVFWYRQTMMQGLELLAYFRNRAPLDDSGMPKDRFSAEMPDATLATLKIQPSEPRDSAVYFCASGMGQGGTDTQYFGPGTRLTVL.

This clone was picked up one time. V usage is TRBV5-1 and J usage is TRBJ2-6; tentatively, D is TRBD1 (6 bases). The V end lost 0 bases, the J end lost 0 bases, and 10 bases lay between the germline ends. CDR1 and CDR2 from the germline V gene are SGHRS and YFSETQ. The CDR3 has 17 residues. CDR3: CASSLGQVRSGANVLTF. CDR3 in DNA: TGCGCCAGCAGCTTGGGACAGGTCCGCTCTGGGGCCAACGTCCTGACTTTC.

The rearrangement uses TRBV10-2 and TRBJ2-7, with 8 bases identical to TRBD1. The V gene's germline CDR1 is WSHSY and CDR2 SAAADI. The ends lost 6 bases at V and 7 bases at J; junction bases unmatched: 14. This CDR3 has 15 residues. This CDR3 reads CASRKEDRVLGEQYF. The CDR3 DNA follows: TGCGCCAGCAGGAAGGAGGACAGGGTTTTGGGGGAGCAGTACTTC.

This clone appeared a single time. V is TRBV27 and J is TRBJ2-3, with D perhaps matching TRBD2 (6 bases). This CDR3 contains 18 residues. V was shortened by 4 bases and J by 2 bases, with 22 bases between the two germline ends. CDR1 and CDR2 (germline): MNHEY, SMNVEV (reference sequence). DNA for the CDR3: TGTGCCAGCAGTTCCGTTAGCGGAGGAGGTTGGGCCACAGATACGCAGTATTTT. It yields the protein CASSSVSGGGWATDTQYF.

V is TRBV6-5 and J is TRBJ2-7, with D perhaps matching TRBD1 (6 bases). From germline, CDR1 is MNHEY and CDR2 SVGAGI. The length of the CDR3 is 13 residues. V lost 6 bases and J lost 1, with 10 bases in between. CDR3 coding DNA: TGTGCCAGCAGACTCGGACAGTCCTACGAGCAGTACTTC. This gives the protein CASRLGQSYEQYF.

V usage is TRBV3-1 (or the pseudogene TRBV3-2) and J usage is TRBJ1-3; 8 nucleotides match TRBD1. The V and J ends lost 5 bases and 0 bases, in that order; junction bases with no gene match: 6. The CDR3 sequence is 16 residues long. The germline V gene encodes CDR1 LGHDT and CDR2 YNNKEL (reference sequence). Here the CDR3 DNA reads TGTGCCAGCAGCTCAAGGGACAGGTCCTCTGGAAACACCATATATTTT. Translated: CASSSRDRSSGNTIYF.

The J gene is TRBJ2-6, the V gene TRBV18; 7 nucleotides match TRBD1. The CDR3 runs to 17 residues. With V trimmed by 2 bases and J by 1 base, 5 bases remained unmatched. CDR1 is KGHSH, CDR2 LQKENI, per germline. The CDR3 here is CASSPSVTGSGANVLTF. The CDR3 DNA follows: TGTGCCAGCTCACCAAGCGTGACAGGGTCTGGGGCCAACGTCCTGACTTTC.

The CDR3: CATSRESGAYNEQFF. The DNA for the CDR3 is TGTGCCACCAGCAGAGAAAGCGGGGCTTACAATGAGCAGTTCTTC. The chain joins TRBV15 to TRBJ2-1, with 7 positions matching TRBD2. Germline V lookup: CDR1 LNHNV, CDR2 YYDKDF (reference sequence). This CDR3 comprises 15 residues. With 0 bases clipped from V and 4 bases from J, the junction kept 3 bases outside the gene matches.

J is TRBJ2-7 and V is TRBV6-5, with 7 bases matching TRBD2. With V trimmed by 5 bases and J by 0 bases, 7 bases remained unmatched. The CDR3 runs 15 residues. The V gene's germline CDR1 is MNHEY and CDR2 SVGAGI. CDR3 bases: TGTGCCAGCAGTCCTGGGAGGGCAGGCTCCTACGAGCAGTACTTC. This sequence encodes CASSPGRAGSYEQYF.

The rearrangement links TRBV6-1 to TRBJ1-2; D remains ambiguous. The CDR3 contains 14 residues. Germline-derived CDR1 and CDR2 are MNHNS and SASEGT. The V and J ends lost 2 bases and 0 bases respectively, with 7 bases between them. The CDR3: CASSEYAANYGYTF. The CDR3 region has the DNA TGTGCCAGCAGTGAATATGCAGCTAACTATGGCTACACCTTC.

V gene TRBV5-1 combines with J gene TRBJ1-2, with TRBD1 as a possible D gene (6 bases). The V gene lost 4 bases and the J gene lost 4 bases, with 20 bases spanning the gap. Germline CDR1 SGHRS, CDR2 YFSETQ. The CDR3 has 16 amino acids. The CDR3 sequence: CASSPESSSGAYGYTF. The CDR3 DNA follows: TGCGCCAGCAGCCCCGAGAGCTCCTCAGGGGCCTATGGCTACACCTTC.

There are a few counts of this clone. V usage is TRBV7-2 and J usage is TRBJ2-1; D not resolved. Trimming left V 1 base short and J 9 bases short, with 10 bases between. This CDR3 comprises 13 residues. CDR1 and CDR2 (germline): SGHTA, FQGNSA. CDR3 region: CASSLVTIGEQFF. The CDR3 DNA reads TGTGCCAGCAGCTTAGTAACTATTGGTGAGCAGTTCTTC.

The chain links TRBV7-8 to TRBJ1-5, with TRBD1 identical over 8 bases. The CDR3 covers 15 residues. Germline V lookup: CDR1 SGHVS, CDR2 FQNEAQ. After removal of 3 bases from V and 3 bases from J, the junction contained 4 bases not matched to a gene. CDR3 protein: CASSLRQGINQPQHF. The CDR3 bases are TGTGCCAGCAGCTTGCGACAGGGGATCAATCAGCCCCAGCATTTT.

The CDR3 coding sequence is TGTGCCATCAGTGAGTCCCCGAAGAGCGGGGAGCTGTTTTTT. Translation: CAISESPKSGELFF. The genes are TRBV10-3 and TRBJ2-2; D is ambiguous. The V gene lost 0 bases and the J gene lost 7 bases, with 9 bases spanning the gap. Germline CDR1 ENHRY, CDR2 SYGVKD. The length of the CDR3 is 14 residues.

The chain recombines TRBV11-2 with TRBJ2-7; 7 bases are shared with TRBD1. The V and J ends lost 0 bases and 6 bases, in that order; junction bases with no gene match: 11. There are 16 residues in the CDR3. In germline, CDR1 is SGHAT, CDR2 FQNNGV. The CDR3 nucleotides are TGTGCCAGCAGCTTAGAGCCGGGGACAGTTTTGGGCGAGCAGTACTTC. Protein sequence: CASSLEPGTVLGEQYF. The whole variable domain, remainder taken from reference TRBV11-2 and TRBJ2-7, is EAGVAQSPRYKIIEKRQSVAFWCNPISGHATLYWYQQILGQGPKLLIQFQNNGVVDDSQLPKDRFSAERLKGVDSTLKIQPAKLEDSAVYLCASSLEPGTVLGEQYFGPGTRLTVT.

J is TRBJ2-1 and V is TRBV7-3; D is possibly TRBD2 (6 bases). The CDR3 consists of 15 residues. Germline V lookup: CDR1 SGHTA, CDR2 FQGTGA. The germline V and J ends were trimmed by 5 bases and 9 bases, with 20 bases remaining between them. The chain's CDR3 is CASSAPAAGLGEQFF. The DNA of the CDR3 is TGTGCCAGCAGCGCCCCCGCGGCGGGGTTGGGTGAGCAGTTCTTC.

The J gene is TRBJ2-6, the V gene TRBV7-3; D may be TRBD2 (5 bases). Trimming took off 4 bases at V and 0 bases at J, with 16 bases between the two ends. CDR1 is SGHTA and CDR2 is FQGTGA in the germline V gene. The CDR3 consists of 18 residues. This CDR3 reads CASSSSTGTYSGANVLTF. The DNA of the CDR3 is TGTGCCAGCAGCTCTTCGACGGGAACCTACTCTGGGGCCAACGTCCTGACTTTC.

The chain has TRBV10-3 and TRBJ1-2, with 7 bases that match TRBD1. The CDR3 runs to 14 residues. The V segment lost 5 bases and the J segment 1 base; nucleotides outside the gene matches: 4. Germline V gene data show CDR1 as ENHRY and CDR2 as SYGVKD. This CDR3 reads CAISNRDSNYGYTF. The CDR3 coding sequence is TGTGCCATCAGTAACCGGGACAGTAACTATGGCTACACCTTC.

A single count supports this clone. The J gene is TRBJ2-1, the V gene TRBV7-9; a weak D match, TRBD2 (5 bases). The V end was cut by 1 base, the J end by 3 bases, with 10 bases between. The CDR3 extends over 15 amino acids. Germline CDR1 reads SEHNR; CDR2 reads FQNEAQ (reference sequence). The CDR3, as DNA: TGTGCCAGCAGCTTAGACGGGAACAACTACAATGAGCAGTTCTTC. It yields the protein CASSLDGNNYNEQFF.

The V and J genes are TRBV7-6 and TRBJ2-1, with 8 nucleotides matching TRBD2. The CDR3 is 13 residues long. Losses at the gene ends were 5 bases for V and 6 bases for J; bases not matched to a gene: 3. Germline V gives CDR1 SGHVS, CDR2 FNYEAQ. The CDR3 sequence: CASSLGTSNEQFF. The CDR3 DNA reads as TGTGCCAGCAGCCTCGGGACTAGCAATGAGCAGTTCTTC.

This chain uses TRBV7-9 with TRBJ2-7, with unresolved D. CDR3 size: 12 residues. Germline V gives CDR1 SEHNR, CDR2 FQNEAQ (reference sequence). V was shortened by 5 bases and J by 4 bases, with 9 bases between the two germline ends. The CDR3 DNA reads TGTGCCAGCAGCCCCCCGGAGTACGAGCAGTACTTC. As protein: CASSPPEYEQYF. The full variable domain, in which reference TRBV7-9 and TRBJ2-7 provide the parts outside the CDR3, is DTGVSQNPRHKITKRGQNVTFRCDPISEHNRLYWYRQTLGQGPEFLTYFQNEAQLEKSRLLSDRFSAERPKGSFSTLEIQRTEQGDSAMYLCASSPPEYEQYFGPGTRLTVT.

The chain uses TRBV10-3 and TRBJ2-7, with D possibly being TRBD2 (5 bases). Trimming removed 6 bases from V and 0 bases from J, with 12 bases in between. The CDR3 loop spans 14 amino acids. CDR1 and CDR2 from the germline V gene are ENHRY and SYGVKD. The CDR3 DNA sequence: TGTGCCATCAGACCCTCTAGCAGCTCCTACGAGCAGTACTTC. Translating gives CAIRPSSSSYEQYF.

The rearrangement joins TRBV5-1 to TRBJ1-3; D is unclear. With 0 bases removed from V and 0 bases from J, the gap between germline ends came to 13 bases. The CDR3 runs 17 residues. Germline CDR1 reads SGHRS; CDR2 reads YFSETQ. The CDR3 spells CASSLEAGPSSGNTIYF. The CDR3 DNA reads TGCGCCAGCAGCTTGGAGGCAGGCCCCAGCTCTGGAAACACCATATATTTT.

The genes are TRBV5-1 and TRBJ2-1, with 12 bases that match TRBD2. This CDR3 spans 15 amino acids. With V trimmed by 4 bases and J by 9 bases, 8 bases remained unmatched. The germline V gene has CDR1 SGHRS and CDR2 YFSETQ. This CDR3 reads CASSARLAGEGEQFF. DNA for the CDR3: TGCGCCAGCAGCGCAAGACTAGCGGGGGAGGGTGAGCAGTTCTTC.

This clone showed up just once. The rearrangement links TRBV5-6 to TRBJ2-5; D unresolved. The germline CDR1 and CDR2 sequences are SGHDT and YYEEEE. This CDR3 is built from 13 residues. Trimming stripped 0 bases from V and 2 bases from J, with 5 bases between. CDR3 in DNA: TGTGCCAGCAGCTTGGCCGTTCAAGAGACCCAGTACTTC. Translation gives CASSLAVQETQYF. The whole variable domain, filled in from reference TRBV5-6 and TRBJ2-5, reads DAGVTQSPTHLIKTRGQQVTLRCSPKSGHDTVSWYQQALGQGPQFIFQYYEEEERQRGNFPDRFSGHQFPNYSSELNVNALLLGDSALYLCASSLAVQETQYFGPGTRLLVL.

This rearrangement joins TRBV18 to TRBJ2-2; perhaps TRBD2 as D (6 bases). CDR1 is KGHSH, CDR2 LQKENI, per germline. The CDR3 runs 18 residues. The V gene lost 2 bases and the J gene lost 0 bases, with 16 bases spanning the gap. The chain's CDR3 is CASSPNPGTVANTGELFF. The CDR3 DNA follows: TGTGCCAGCTCACCAAATCCCGGGACTGTTGCGAACACCGGGGAGCTGTTTTTT.

CDR3 in amino acids: CATSAPIDRSKDQPQHF. The CDR3 DNA sequence: TGTGCCACCAGCGCTCCTATTGACAGGTCGAAGGATCAGCCCCAGCATTTT. V usage is TRBV15 and J usage is TRBJ1-5; TRBD1 might be the D (6 bases). The CDR3 spans 17 residues. The germline V gene has CDR1 LNHNV and CDR2 YYDKDF (reference sequence). With 5 bases removed from V and 5 bases from J, the gap between germline ends came to 22 bases.

The chain is built from TRBV6-6 and TRBJ1-2; D perhaps matches TRBD1 (5 bases). Germline values: CDR1 MNHNY, CDR2 SVGAGI (reference sequence). The germline V and J ends were trimmed by 2 bases and 14 bases, with 18 bases remaining between them. The CDR3 is 13 residues long. In nucleotides, the CDR3 is TGTGCCAGCAGTTACCAATCACAGTGGGGGAGGACCTTC. Its protein is CASSYQSQWGRTF.